This entry lists 10 T cell receptor beta chains sequenced from one sample in a study of OX40 agonist ivuxolimab in advanced cancers. Sequencing was performed with immunoSEQ multiplex PCR; in TCRdb, only in-frame clones are kept and a portion is missing. This sample has fewer than 25,000 clones, with 80% to 90% found just once. The input for sequencing was CD4+ or CD8+ T cells sorted from blood, taken in a trial of the OX40 agonist ivuxolimab. The receptor source for this set is an adult with an advanced solid tumor such as melanoma, head and neck, liver or kidney cancer.

This clone was seen once. The chain recombines TRBV5-1 with TRBJ2-2; 11 bases map to TRBD2. With V trimmed by 7 bases and J by 4 bases, 3 bases remained unmatched. Per germline, CDR1 SGHRS and CDR2 YFSETQ. This CDR3 region has 14 residues. The CDR3 bases are TGCGCCAGCGGAACTAGCGGGAGCACCGGGGAGCTGTTTTTT. This sequence encodes CASGTSGSTGELFF. Full variable domain (rest looked up from reference TRBV5-1 and TRBJ2-2): KAGVTQTPRYLIKTRGQQVTLSCSPISGHRSVSWYQQTPGQGLQFLFEYFSETQRNKGNFPGRFSGRQFSNSRSEMNVSTLELGDSALYLCASGTSGSTGELFFGEGSRLTVL.

The chain links TRBV2 to TRBJ2-3; TRBD1 or TRBD2 may be the D gene (5 bases each). This CDR3 comprises 17 residues. V was pared by 6 bases and J by 8 bases, with 27 bases between. Germline V gives CDR1 SNHLY, CDR2 FYNNEI. The CDR3, as DNA: TGTGCCAGCAGAGAGGGGTCTAGCTCCTTGCCTCGTGGTACGCAGTATTTT. Translated: CASREGSSSLPRGTQYF.

The chain couples TRBV4-3 to TRBJ2-7; unclear D gene. The CDR3 is made up of 13 amino acids. V lost 0 bases and J lost 2, with 5 bases in between. Germline CDR1 reads LGHNA; CDR2 reads YSLEER. For the CDR3, the DNA is TGCGCCAGCAGCCAAGACACCACCTACGAGCAGTACTTC. Translating it yields CASSQDTTYEQYF.

J is TRBJ2-5 and V is TRBV10-1; possibly TRBD1 or TRBD2 for D (5 bases each). Germline V gene lookup returns CDR1 WNHNN and CDR2 SYGVQD (reference sequence). The CDR3 length is 13 residues. The V and J ends lost 2 bases and 4 bases respectively, with 8 bases between them. The CDR3 DNA reads as TGCGCCAGCAGTGAGGGGGGACGAGAGACCCAGTACTTC. It codes for CASSEGGRETQYF.

The rearrangement joins TRBV4-1 to TRBJ2-3; tentatively, D is TRBD2 (5 bases). The CDR3 has 15 amino acids. CDR1 and CDR2 (germline): MGHRA, YSYEKL. Trimming shortened V by 10 bases and J by 2 bases, and 19 bases separated the two germline ends. This CDR3 is CATGGNWALTDTQYF. The DNA of the CDR3 is TGCGCCACCGGAGGCAATTGGGCCCTCACAGATACGCAGTATTTT.

The V call is TRBV12-5, the J call TRBJ2-5; 7 nucleotides line up with TRBD1. V shed 3 bases, J shed 0 bases, and the junction held 4 bases outside the gene matches. The CDR3 sequence is 15 residues long. Germline assignment: CDR1 LGHNT and CDR2 FRNRAP. CDR3 bases: TGTGCTAGTGGTTTAACCCAGGGGGACCAAGAGACCCAGTACTTC. Encoded protein: CASGLTQGDQETQYF.

This chain joins TRBV2 and TRBJ2-3, with a tentative D call TRBD1 (6 bases). Trimming left V 0 bases short and J 5 bases short, with 12 bases between. The germline V gene encodes CDR1 SNHLY and CDR2 FYNNEI. The CDR3 is 15 amino acids. The CDR3 reads CASSEAGQGRDTQYF. In nucleotides, the CDR3 is TGTGCCAGCAGTGAAGCCGGCCAGGGGAGAGATACGCAGTATTTT. The whole variable domain, remainder taken from reference TRBV2 and TRBJ2-3, is EPEVTQTPSHQVTQMGQEVILRCVPISNHLYFYWYRQILGQKVEFLVSFYNNEISEKSEIFDDQFSVERPDGSNFTLKIRSTKLEDSAMYFCASSEAGQGRDTQYFGPGTRLTVL.

The CDR3, as DNA: TGTGCCAGCAGCAAAGAAGACAGGCGTAGGGACGAGCAGTACTTC. Its protein is CASSKEDRRRDEQYF. The chain is built from TRBV21-1 and TRBJ2-7; the table's D call TRBD1 went unverified against the DNA. TRBV21-1 corresponds to a pseudogene. CDR3 length: 15 amino acids.

The genes are TRBV5-5 and TRBJ1-3; D is ambiguous. V was clipped by 0 bases and J by 2 bases, with 12 bases between them. The CDR3 contains 16 residues. CDR1 is SGHKS, CDR2 YYEKEE, per germline (reference sequence). CDR3 in DNA: TGTGCCAGCAGCTTGGCCTGGAAACCTACTGGAAACACCATATATTTT. Residues: CASSLAWKPTGNTIYF. Full variable domain (outside the CDR3, taken from reference TRBV5-5 and TRBJ1-3): DAGVTQSPTHLIKTRGQQVTLRCSPISGHKSVSWYQQVLGQGPQFIFQYYEKEERGRGNFPDRFSARQFPNYSSELNVNALLLGDSALYLCASSLAWKPTGNTIYFGEGSWLTVV.

V and J are TRBV7-2 and TRBJ1-1; D ambiguous. Trimming cost V 2 bases and J 6 bases, with 13 bases left between them. The CDR3 covers 14 residues. CDR1 and CDR2 (germline): SGHTA, FQGNSA. DNA of the CDR3: TGTGCCAGCAGCTTATGGGGAAGGGAGGCTGAAGCTTTCTTT. Amino acid sequence: CASSLWGREAEAFF.